This section outlines one TCR beta chain sequence together with its context. The clone's antigen remains unknown. No quality values exist for individual bases; no much larger clone is one base distant. Receptor libraries were prepared by the immunoSEQ multiplex PCR assay. For the multiplex PCR, a mixture combining 60 forward primers for TCR Vbeta segments and 13 reverse primers for TCR Jbeta segments was used. The CDR3 region of rearranged TCR beta genes was amplified from genomic DNA with a multiplex PCR assay. The amplified TCR beta libraries were sequenced on the Illumina HiSeq System as 87-base-pair reads. Turning to the authors' computational methods: In a later analysis, tens of millions of unique TCR beta chains were counted across the roughly 610 repertoires, and approximately 9.9 million of these chains were shared by at least two donors. A nearest-neighbor algorithm error-corrected the raw reads and collapsed the reads into unique sequences, merging closely related sequences to remove PCR and sequencing errors. V, D and J gene segments were assigned by aligning CDR3 sequences to IMGT reference sequences. Each retained sequence needed at least a six-nucleotide match to both a V gene segment and a J gene segment. Rearrangements were classified as productive when the CDR3 lacked stop codons and remained in frame with V and J, and all other rearrangements were classified as non-productive. Following IMGT convention, CDR3 was defined as the stretch from the second conserved V-encoded cysteine to the conserved J-encoded phenylalanine. Sequences without an unambiguous match to a single V gene segment were excluded from the earlier analysis of approximately 560 of the donors. An earlier analysis of about 600 of the donors called V segments functional above 56.7% productive rearrangements and segregating when the between-donor standard deviation exceeded 5%. A statistical classification framework was developed to diagnose cytomegalovirus status using the catalog of TCR beta chain sequences. V and J gene assignment, in a later analysis, came from comparing TCR nucleotide sequences with IMGT/GENE-DB human TR gene sequences. In a later analysis, CDR3 sequences and most-parsimonious VDJ recombination scenarios were assigned using the TCRdist pipeline. A later analysis defined each TCR beta chain by its CDR3 amino acid sequence plus V-gene family, and excluded reads lacking a unique V-gene family. A later analysis removed roughly 590 highly shared, low-generation-probability nucleotide sequences to deal with suspected cross-contamination and a sequencing artifact. A later analysis calculated a clonal expansion index for each public chain from normalized within-repertoire ranks of inferred template counts. In a later analysis, generation probabilities were computed with a VDJ recombination model fitted to out-of-frame rearrangements, and the resulting probabilities were checked against IGoR. In a later analysis, TCR-TCR, TCR-HLA and TCR-CMV co-occurrence was scored with hypergeometric tests, and a repertoire-size bias correction was applied to TCR pairs. A later analysis estimated false discovery rates by permuting HLA or CMV assignments 20 times. A later analysis grouped co-occurring TCRs with DBSCAN, adding TCRdist sequence similarity when clustering within HLA-allele-positive subsets. For co-occurrence clustering, repertoires with fewer than 30,000 or more than 120,000 public chains were excluded, along with four or five repertoires with anomalous nucleotide sharing. TCRdb provides this immuneACCESS table in a form limited to in-frame rearrangements. Some clones are lacking; in checked studies, under half of them reflect an unresolved V gene, and why the rest are absent is not known. D and trimming were read from the DNA, whereas the V and J calls and clone size are those reported in that table. For this sample there are fewer than 120,000 clones; over 60% appear just once. The ten most abundant clones make up 2.5% to 3% of the sample.

This entry comes from a study of cytomegalovirus exposure and HLA in healthy donors (dated by TCRdb to 2015 to 2018). About the study as a whole: An earlier analysis of several hundred of the donors reported 250 to 300 Gb of sequence data and 117 million unique TCR beta sequences from approximately 180 million T cells. Around 300 gigabases of sequencing data and tens of millions of unique TCR sequences were included in an early release covering over 600 HLA-typed donors. Among the roughly 400 genotyped donors, around 79% belonged to the genetic ancestry cluster associated with self-reported Caucasian donors. The study aimed to test whether signatures of past pathogen exposure could be identified by cataloging public T cell receptors. The study profiled the T cell repertoires of hundreds of subjects by immunosequencing and related them to cytomegalovirus serostatus. In addition to the first cohort of several hundred subjects, a separate validation cohort of 130 or so different subjects was used. To predict cytomegalovirus infection status, the study brought together high-throughput TCR immunosequencing, statistical association of individual TCRs with disease status, and machine learning. A later analysis re-analyzed previously published TCR beta repertoires from roughly 600 donors and added high-resolution HLA genotyping to study TCR occurrence patterns. Rather than drawing on any new phenotypic data, the later analysis identified candidate immune exposures from TCR beta sequences and the way those sequences occurred across donors. In an earlier analysis of around 540 of the donors, high-throughput TCR beta sequencing was used to judge whether each TCR beta V gene segment behaved as functional or pseudogenic. Donor age, sex, ethnicity and CMV serostatus were collected together with the repertoire data. Genome-wide SNP genotypes for about 60% of the roughly 670 donors were used in a later genetic analysis, which treated that subset as a discovery cohort. Every discovery cohort repertoire had been produced on one sequencing platform. HLA typing covered class I and class II loci at four-digit resolution. Typing coverage differed by locus: A, B, C, DRB1 and DQB1 were typed in about 620-640 donors, DQA1 in 500 to 550, DPA1 in some 600, and DPB1 in roughly 470. Four to six DR-DQ haplotypes were handled as single units for association and clustering, since linkage in the cohort was strong. On average, approximately 250,000 unique TCR beta nucleotide sequences were sequenced per donor among some 420 genotyped donors of the cohort, with roughly 20% of those sequences being non-productive. The research as a whole found: In a later analysis, 16,951 TCR beta sequences were associated with specific HLA alleles at a false discovery rate of 0.05. This cohort had only TCR beta chains sequenced, and the lack of alpha or paired-chain data limited which features could be detected. A further reported finding was that TCR beta sequences accurately predicted the HLA-A and HLA-B alleles for most subjects in the first cohort. Because HLA typing was unavailable for some donors at each locus, only the typed subset was used in association tests. The earlier analysis of about 600 of the donors excluded some 15 rarely observed V segments, including chromosome 9 orphons, because counts were too low. Three of the identified cytomegalovirus-associated TCR beta chains were confirmed in vitro to be specific for cytomegalovirus antigens. Some IMGT-functional V segments, including TRBV6-2 and TRBV6-3, could not be distinguished by the 87-base-pair reads and were therefore excluded. According to a later analysis, most CMV-associated TCR beta chains appeared to be HLA-restricted, and the HLA associations seemed to be driven largely by CMV exposure. In an earlier analysis of approximately 590 of the donors, most TCR beta V segments were observed in productive rearrangements about 90% or about 30% of the time, broadly matching IMGT annotations. V-gene and J-gene trimming of TCR beta chains was associated with a missense DCLRE1C variant in a later genetic analysis, and the association was replicated in an independent cohort. In a later analysis, TCR association rates were found to vary across HLA loci, with the most associated TCRs seen for DRB1 alleles and the fewest for HLA-C alleles. A cluster of highly shared sequence variants was judged likely to represent a technical artifact of the sequencing pipeline. Cytomegalovirus status was reported to be diagnosed by the classifier with high specificity and sensitivity in both the original and validation cohorts. Presence/absence analyses assumed roughly uniform sequencing depth across donors, an assumption that may not hold. A total of about 180 TCR beta chains were listed by the study as associated with cytomegalovirus. Several of the top co-occurrence clusters appeared to be linked to parvovirus B19, influenza, CMV and Epstein-Barr virus, according to a later analysis. Correlated functional status among segregating V segments might reflect linkage disequilibrium, but an unknown experimental factor could not be ruled out. When HLA alleles, especially DR and DQ, strongly co-occurred, attributing TCR associations to individual alleles was difficult. In a later analysis, HLA-associated TCR beta chains showed more clonal expansion and lower generation probabilities than non-associated chains that were equally common. Immune exposure information for the cohort was limited to CMV serostatus. According to the authors, the approach could potentially be generalized to other disease states and immunological phenotypes. In a later genetic analysis, fewer N-insertions in productive TCRs were reported among donors in an Asian-associated ancestry cluster than the 666-donor mean. Most TCR sequences were observed very rarely across donors, whereas some public TCRs were present in many individuals.

The cohort was made up of 666 healthy bone marrow donors. At the time of sampling, all cohort members were nominally healthy, though unrecorded immune exposures were likely present. The donor was CMV seropositive and belonged to the group of 250 to 300 seropositive cohort members. Each donor provided a peripheral blood sample, and peripheral blood mononuclear cells were used for TCR beta sequencing. The Qiagen DNeasy Blood Extraction Kit was used to extract genomic DNA from the blood cell samples. The CDR3 numbers 14 residues from cysteine through phenylalanine. The CDR3 DNA has 42 bases and is translated from base 1. V was cut back by 0 bases and J by 5 bases, leaving a gap of 10 bases between them. The germline V gene encodes CDR1 SEHNR and CDR2 FQNEAQ (reference sequence).

The sequence joins TRBV7-9 to TRBJ1-1; the D gene identity is not certain. What was sequenced was PBMCs. The source of this sequence is a woman in her sixties in good health and CMV-seropositive. The nucleotide sequence reads TGTGCCAGCAGCTTAGCCGGGTTGTTGACTGAAGCTTTCTTT. It is translated as CASSLAGLLTEAFF.